Listed here are 2 T cell receptor beta chains from one sample, sequenced in a study of blood T cells in healthy people across ages. With a J-beta primer mix and a sample-barcoded 5' primer, a second PCR ran about 7 to 12 cycles. One entry per CDR3 protein results from TCRdb running MiXCR on the 5' RACE reads. The top ten clones hold 6.5% to 8.5% of a sample with about 1.7 million distinct CDR3 sequences, approximately 30% of them seen once. Sequenced material: blood. All receptors derive from a young woman in good health.

This clonotype was picked up a small number of times. The chain recombines TRBV6-5 with TRBJ2-7; 12 nucleotides line up with TRBD2. The CDR3 totals 15 residues. With 6 bases clipped from V and 3 bases from J, the junction kept 6 bases outside the gene matches. The germline V gene encodes CDR1 MNHEY and CDR2 SVGAGI. CDR3 region: CASRPTSGGYYEQYF. The CDR3 region has the DNA TGTGCCAGCAGACCGACTAGCGGGGGCTACTACGAGCAGTACTTC.

The sample holds a few counts of this clonotype. This chain joins TRBV4-3 and TRBJ2-7; 14 nucleotides agree with TRBD2. The CDR3 is 16 residues long. V gave up 3 bases and J gave up 0 bases; unmatched junction bases: 1. Germline assignment: CDR1 LGHNA and CDR2 YSLEER. Written as DNA, the CDR3 is TGCGCCAGCAGCCATGGGACTAGCGGGAGCTCCTACGAGCAGTACTTC. Translating it yields CASSHGTSGSSYEQYF.